Listed here is a single T cell receptor (beta chain). Profiling of TCR beta VDJ combinations and CDR3 sequences used genomic DNA as template. Via MiXCR, TCRdb re-called the reads, giving one row per CDR3 protein. The sample contains 250,000 to 350,000 distinct CDR3 sequences, approximately 58% of which appear only once. The patients chosen for sequencing had shown expansion of CD8+CD57+ cells (detected by flow cytometry). The patients, all of them, had severe acquired aplastic anemia. CDR3 size: 16 residues. Germline CDR1 and CDR2: KGHDR and SFDVKD. V lost 3 bases to trimming and J lost 2 bases; unmatched junction nucleotides: 5. This sample is drawn from a study of CD8+CD57+ T cells in acquired aplastic anemia. Turning to the study itself: CD4+ and CD8+ cells, once sorted, gave DNA averaging approximately 3.3 ug.

This TCR was recovered from a human donor with aplastic anemia. Sequenced material: sorted CD4+, CD8+, or CD8+CD57+ T cells (not recorded which) from PBMCs. V usage is TRBV24-1 and J usage is TRBJ2-5; 10 bases match TRBD1. CDR3 region: CATSDSRDRGQETQYF. In nucleotides, the CDR3 is TGTGCCACCAGTGATAGCCGGGACAGGGGTCAAGAGACCCAGTACTTC.